A selection of T cell receptor beta chains follows, all from one sample in a study of blood T cell repertoires in COVID-19. Using immunoSEQ multiplex PCR, the repertoire was profiled, and TCRdb retains in-frame clones only, with some absent. The sample contains around 130,000 clones, about 80% of which appear only once. The sample comprised peripheral blood. The receptors derive from a man between 40 and 49 years old with active or convalescent COVID-19. Each CDR3 is given with its conserved first and last residue. The D gene is left open where the match is weak. Expanded clones are given a class, and other clones once, few, many or no size at all.

CDR3 length | clone size | D gene | J gene | V gene | CDR3 DNA | CDR3 protein
13 | - | - | TRBJ1-5 | TRBV27 | TGTGCCAGCAGCGACGGGTTGAATCAGCCCCAGCATTTT | CASSDGLNQPQHF
14 | - | - | TRBJ1-4 | TRBV5-1 | TGCGCCAGCCGTCCAGCAGGGGCTAATGAAAAACTGTTTTTT | CASRPAGANEKLFF
15 | - | TRBD1 | TRBJ2-7 | TRBV18 | TGTGCCAGCTCACCGTCGACAGGGCCCTTGACCGAGCAGTACTTC | CASSPSTGPLTEQYF
10 | - | - | TRBJ2-7 | TRBV2 | TGTGCCAGCAGTGTAATGGAGCAGTACTTC | CASSVMEQYF
15 | - | - | TRBJ1-1 | TRBV19 | TGTGCCAGTAGACAGTGGAAGACCTCGGGGACTGAAGCTTTCTTT | CASRQWKTSGTEAFF
13 | once | - | TRBJ2-7 | TRBV10-1 | TGCGCCAGCAGTCCGCACAGAACCTACGAGCAGTACTTC | CASSPHRTYEQYF
15 | once | - | TRBJ1-2 | TRBV9 | TGTGCCAGCAGCGTAGTTGTTGGAGGGACCTTTGGCTACACCTTC | CASSVVVGGTFGYTF
13 | - | - | TRBJ1-1 | TRBV10-1 | TGCGCCAGCAGTGATTCGGGGAACACTGAAGCTTTCTTT | CASSDSGNTEAFF
13 | - | - | TRBJ1-1 | TRBV10-3 | TGTGCCATCTCAGGGGCGCAGAACACTGAAGCTTTCTTT | CAISGAQNTEAFF
15 | - | - | TRBJ1-1 | TRBV21-1 | TGTGCCAGCAGCAAAGACAGTGTCCTGAACACTGAAGCTTTCTTT | CASSKDSVLNTEAFF
17 | once | TRBD2 | TRBJ2-7 | TRBV27 | TGTGCCAGCAGTTTAAAGCCACCGGCGGGGGGCTCCTACGAGCAGTACTTC | CASSLKPPAGGSYEQYF
14 | - | TRBD1 | TRBJ1-1 | TRBV7-3 | TGTGCCAGCAGCGCCGACGGGACAGGCACTGAAGCTTTCTTT | CASSADGTGTEAFF
13 | - | - | TRBJ2-7 | TRBV7-3 | TGTGCCAGCAGCTCGGGGGTTGACTACGAGCAGTACTTC | CASSSGVDYEQYF
13 | - | TRBD2 | TRBJ2-7 | TRBV29-1 | TGCAGCGCAAACTCCGGGGGGGGCAACGAGCAGTACTTC | CSANSGGGNEQYF
14 | - | TRBD2 | TRBJ2-7 | TRBV3-1/TRBV3-2 | TGTGCCAGCAGCCAGGGCGGGGGGAACTACGAGCAGTACTTC | CASSQGGGNYEQYF
15 | - | TRBD2 | TRBJ2-1 | TRBV24-1 | TGTGCCACCAGCGTCGGACTAGCGGGGAACAATGAGCAGTTCTTC | CATSVGLAGNNEQFF
14 | - | - | TRBJ1-1 | TRBV5-4 | TGTGCCAGCAGCTCCGACTGGATGAACACTGAAGCTTTCTTT | CASSSDWMNTEAFF
18 | - | TRBD2 | TRBJ2-5 | TRBV3-1/TRBV3-2 | TGTGCCAGCAGCCCCCGCCGGCTAGCGCGGGGGGCCCAAGAGACCCAGTACTTC | CASSPRRLARGAQETQYF
11 | - | TRBD1 | TRBJ2-7 | TRBV12-3/TRBV12-4 | TGTGCCAGCAGTATTCGACAGGGGGAGTACTTC | CASSIRQGEYF
13 | - | - | TRBJ2-7 | TRBV9 | TGTGCCAGCAGCGTAGCAGGGAACCACGAGCAGTACTTC | CASSVAGNHEQYF
12 | - | - | TRBJ1-2 | TRBV7-9 | TGTGCCAGCAGCTTATTCATCGGTGGCTACACCTTC | CASSLFIGGYTF
11 | - | - | TRBJ2-7 | TRBV6-5 | TGTGCCAGCAGACGGGACTACGAGCAGTACTTC | CASRRDYEQYF
15 | - | - | TRBJ1-2 | TRBV24-1 | TGTGCCACCAGTGATTTCAGGGTCGTAAACTATGGCTACACCTTC | CATSDFRVVNYGYTF
13 | - | - | TRBJ1-5 | TRBV2 | TGTGCCAGTGGGAGGGAGAAGAATCAGCCCCAGCATTTT | CASGREKNQPQHF
14 | - | TRBD1 | TRBJ2-1 | TRBV7-9 | TGTGCCAGCAACACCCCGGGACAGGGGAATGAGCAGTTCTTC | CASNTPGQGNEQFF
15 | few | TRBD2 | TRBJ2-1 | TRBV11-2 | TGTGCCAGCAGCTTAGATCTCGCTAGCGGCAATGAGCAGTTCTTC | CASSLDLASGNEQFF
13 | - | - | TRBJ1-5 | TRBV12-3/TRBV12-4 | TGTGCCAGCAGCAACAGGGTTTATCAGCCCCAGCATTTT | CASSNRVYQPQHF
13 | - | - | TRBJ1-1 | TRBV7-3 | TGTGCCAGCAGCTCCTCGAGTATCACTGAAGCTTTCTTT | CASSSSSITEAFF
14 | - | - | TRBJ2-7 | TRBV4-3 | TGCGCCAGCAGCCAAGAATTCGGACAAGGCGAGCAGTACTTC | CASSQEFGQGEQYF
14 | - | TRBD1 | TRBJ2-3 | TRBV19 | TGTGCCAGTAGTATGGACAGGGGCACAGATACGCAGTATTTT | CASSMDRGTDTQYF
15 | - | - | TRBJ1-6 | TRBV25-1 | TGTGCCAGCAGTGAATCGGTCATAAGAGGGTCACCCCTCCACTTT | CASSESVIRGSPLHF
13 | - | - | TRBJ1-1 | TRBV30 | TGTGCCTGGCGTGGACAACTCAACACTGAAGCTTTCTTT | CAWRGQLNTEAFF
11 | - | - | TRBJ2-1 | TRBV7-2 | TGTGCCAGCAGCTCGGAGCTTCGGAAGATCTTC | CASSSELRKIF
16 | once | TRBD2 | TRBJ2-1 | TRBV4-1 | TGCGCCAGCAGCCAAGATTCGGGACTAGTGCGGCATGAGCAGTTCTTC | CASSQDSGLVRHEQFF
19 | - | - | TRBJ2-6 | TRBV7-2 | TGTGCCAGCAGCTTAGCGCAGGGCCCCCTTACCTCTGGGGCCAACGTCCTGACTTTC | CASSLAQGPLTSGANVLTF
15 | - | TRBD1 | TRBJ2-2 | TRBV7-2 | TGTGCCAGCAGCTGGGGACAGAAAAACACCGGGGAGCTGTTTTTT | CASSWGQKNTGELFF
15 | - | - | TRBJ2-2 | TRBV3-1/TRBV3-2 | TGTGCCAGCAGTCATACAGGGTCAGGCACCGGGGAGCTGTTTTTT | CASSHTGSGTGELFF
11 | once | - | TRBJ2-5 | TRBV7-9 | TGTGCCAGCAGCTTACTCGAGACCCAGTACTTC | CASSLLETQYF
15 | - | - | TRBJ2-5 | TRBV7-6 | TGTGCCAGCAGCTTAAGACCTAGGGGTTCAGAGACCCAGTACTTC | CASSLRPRGSETQYF
14 | - | TRBD1 | TRBJ1-5 | TRBV11-2 | TGTGCCAGCAGTCAGGGGGCGGGAGATCAGCCCCAGCATTTT | CASSQGAGDQPQHF
12 | few | - | TRBJ2-7 | TRBV6-2/TRBV6-3 | TGTGCCAGCAGTGCCTACTCCTACGAGCAGTACTTC | CASSAYSYEQYF
14 | - | - | TRBJ1-5 | TRBV5-6 | TGTGCCAGCAGCTTGGTTTCGGGGTTGGAGCCCCAGCATTTT | CASSLVSGLEPQHF
15 | - | TRBD1 | TRBJ2-7 | TRBV3-1/TRBV3-2 | TGTGCCAGCAGCCATGGTAAGGACAGGCTCTACGAGCAGTACTTC | CASSHGKDRLYEQYF
15 | - | TRBD1 | TRBJ1-1 | TRBV4-3 | TGCGCCAGCAGCCAAGATCGACAGGGGTACACTGAAGCTTTCTTT | CASSQDRQGYTEAFF
14 | - | - | TRBJ1-1 | TRBV16 | TGTGCCAGCAGCCAATCTCCGGGGAACACTGAAGCTTTCTTT | CASSQSPGNTEAFF
15 | once | - | TRBJ2-5 | TRBV2 | TGTGCCAGCAGTGAATTAGGGGGTTCGCAAGAGACCCAGTACTTC | CASSELGGSQETQYF
16 | - | TRBD2 | TRBJ2-7 | TRBV6-1 | TGTGCCAGCAGTGAAGCCGGGACTAGCGGATCCTACGAGCAGTACTTC | CASSEAGTSGSYEQYF
18 | - | - | TRBJ2-1 | TRBV9 | TGTGCCAGCAGCGCGGTAGGTGGGGCAGGGGGGTTCTTAAATGAGCAGTTCTTC | CASSAVGGAGGFLNEQFF
14 | - | TRBD1 | TRBJ1-1 | TRBV25-1 | TGTGCCAGCAGTGGGACAGGGGAAGGCACTGAAGCTTTCTTT | CASSGTGEGTEAFF